This T cell receptor (beta chain) was identified during a study of blood T cell repertoires in COVID-19. Whole-study context: T cells, B-cell-depleted T cells, or PBMCs provided the cDNA or gDNA that served as material.

Germline CDR1 SGHRS, CDR2 YFSETQ. Trimming cost V 4 bases and J 2 bases, with 13 bases left between them. The CDR3 has 15 residues. TCRdb keeps only in-frame clones here, not all; method: immunoSEQ multiplex PCR. The table has 130,000 or so clones, over 70% seen once. The rearrangement uses TRBV5-1 and TRBJ2-1; D remains ambiguous. Source material: peripheral blood. The clonotype originates from a man older than 75 with active or convalescent COVID-19. The CDR3 spells CASSPAAGTYNEQFF. DNA of the CDR3: TGCGCCAGCAGCCCGGCCGCAGGTACCTACAATGAGCAGTTCTTC.